These 10 T cell receptor beta chains share one sample of origin, sequenced in a study of spatial heterogeneity in lung cancer (dated by TCRdb to the late 2010s). Receptors were amplified or captured by 5' RACE. Sequencing instrument: NextSeq 500. The public sequencing data were trimmed at Q25 with fastp and processed into clonotypes with MiXCR by TCRdb, which kept only in-frame beta chains. Each record represents a unique CDR3 protein, reported with the most common genes and DNA among its rows. In this sample the table shows around 6,000 distinct CDR3 sequences, about an eighth of which occur a single time. The top ten constitute more than 15% of the sample. What the time point label conveys for this sample: sample taken at primary tumor resection. The sequencing used lung tissue, collected at surgery. The receptors shown here come from a human donor with early-stage non-small cell lung cancer.

This clonotype was seen repeatedly, ten times or more. This beta chain represents an off-target read in a library built for alpha chains; its size is of limited meaning. The chain recombines TRBV5-6 with TRBJ2-7; D possibly matches TRBD1 or TRBD2 (5 bases each). Trimming shortened V by 4 bases and J by 6 bases, and 32 bases separated the two germline ends. This CDR3 comprises 19 residues. Germline CDR1 reads SGHDT; CDR2 reads YYEEEE. The CDR3 sequence: CASSPRPGTEDPTLSEQYF. As DNA, the CDR3 is TGTGCCAGCAGCCCCCGCCCCGGGACCGAGGATCCAACTCTCAGCGAGCAGTACTTC.

This clonotype is medium-sized (0.01 to 0.1%) by share. Being off target in a library aimed at alpha chains, this beta chain has a size of little meaning. The chain joins TRBV30 to TRBJ2-1; 8 bases are a match to TRBD1. CDR1 GTSNPN and CDR2 SVGIG come from the germline V gene (reference sequence). The V segment lost 8 bases and the J segment 4 bases; nucleotides outside the gene matches: 10. The CDR3 totals 14 residues. For the CDR3, the DNA is TGTGCCGGGCAGGGGGCGGGAAGATACAATGAGCAGTTCTTC. It yields the protein CAGQGAGRYNEQFF. The full variable domain, rest sourced from reference TRBV30 and TRBJ2-1, is SQTIHQWPATLVQPVGSPLSLECTVEGTSNPNLYWYRQAAGRGLQLLFYSVGIGQISSEVPQNLSASRPQDRQFILSSKKLLLSDSGFYLCAGQGAGRYNEQFFGPGTRLTVL.

For this clonotype: This beta chain is off target for a library built for alpha chains, so its abundance means little. This sequence joins TRBV6-5 and TRBJ2-5, with D perhaps matching TRBD2 (5 bases). This CDR3 has 15 residues. The V end lost 1 base, the J end lost 3 bases, and 12 bases lay between the germline ends. The germline CDR1 and CDR2 sequences are MNHEY and SVGAGI. CDR3 in DNA: TGTGCCAGCAGTTACTTCCCACCCGGGAAAGAGACCCAGTACTTC. This translates into CASSYFPPGKETQYF.

In this sample, this clonotype turned up many times. This beta chain lies outside the target of a library built for alpha chains; its clone size means little. The gene calls are TRBV11-2 and TRBJ2-1; D might be TRBD2 (5 bases). V was clipped by 5 bases and J by 2 bases, with 13 bases between them. The CDR3 runs to 15 residues. Per germline, CDR1 SGHAT and CDR2 FQNNGV. This CDR3 is CASSLQRLTYNEQFF. Written as DNA, the CDR3 is TGTGCCAGCAGCCTGCAGCGACTAACCTACAATGAGCAGTTCTTC.

This clonotype occurred many times. With the library built for alpha chains, this beta chain is off target and its frequency is not meaningful. This sequence joins TRBV5-1 and TRBJ1-1; 8 bases agree with TRBD1. The CDR3 runs to 14 residues. V lost 7 bases to trimming and J lost 4 bases; unmatched junction nucleotides: 9. Germline V lookup: CDR1 SGHRS, CDR2 YFSETQ. CDR3 in amino acids: CASRPRTGGTEAFF. As DNA, the CDR3 is TGCGCCAGCCGCCCCCGTACAGGGGGCACTGAAGCTTTCTTT.

The sample holds many counts of this clonotype. Since the library was made to target alpha chains, this beta chain is a stray read and its abundance is not meaningful. The chain has TRBV12-3 or TRBV12-4 and TRBJ2-1, with 9 bases fitting TRBD2. V gave up 6 bases and J gave up 6 bases; unmatched junction bases: 9. CDR3 length: 15 amino acids. The CDR3 region is CASRFGSGGGNEQFF. The CDR3 DNA follows: TGTGCCAGCAGATTTGGTAGCGGGGGAGGCAATGAGCAGTTCTTC.

In the case of this clonotype: This beta chain represents an off-target read in a library built for alpha chains; its size is of limited meaning. This chain links TRBV27 with TRBJ2-7; 9 bases agree with TRBD2. The germline CDR1 and CDR2 sequences are MNHEY and SMNVEV (reference sequence). The CDR3 runs 15 residues. Trimming took 3 bases from V and 3 from J; bases not matched to a gene: 6. In nucleotides, the CDR3 is TGTGCCAGCAGTTTCCGGCGGGAGGGATACTACGAGCAGTACTTC. Translated, it gives CASSFRREGYYEQYF.

This clonotype ranks as medium-sized. This beta chain is a stray sequence in a library constructed for alpha chains; its clone size is not meaningful. CDR3 loop: CASSLGGPTRQSEQFF. The CDR3 DNA reads TGTGCCAGCAGTCTCGGGGGGCCGACTCGTCAAAGTGAGCAGTTCTTC. This chain links TRBV12-3 or TRBV12-4 with TRBJ2-1; D possibly corresponds to TRBD2 (7 bases). This CDR3 is 16 amino acids long. The ends were cut back, 5 bases at V and 9 bases at J, with 23 bases in the middle.

Remarks on this clonotype: For a library built for alpha chains, this beta chain is a stray read; little rests on its size. J is TRBJ2-1 and V is TRBV20-1, with TRBD1 as a possible D gene (5 bases). The germline V gene encodes CDR1 DFQATT and CDR2 SNEGSKA (reference sequence). V shed 0 bases and J shed 4 bases, with 13 bases lying between them. This CDR3 spans 15 amino acids. The CDR3 sequence is CSARDRKGYYNEQFF. CDR3 nucleotides: TGCAGTGCTAGAGATCGGAAGGGGTATTACAATGAGCAGTTCTTC.

This clonotype was found many times. With the library built for alpha chains, this beta chain is off target and its frequency is not meaningful. The rearrangement joins TRBV12-5 to TRBJ2-2, with 10 bases fitting TRBD2. Germline lookup yields CDR1 LGHNT and CDR2 FRNRAP. With V trimmed by 5 bases and J by 5 bases, 5 bases remained unmatched. The CDR3 sequence is 15 residues long. DNA of the CDR3: TGTGCTAGTGGTCCAGGGGGACTAGCGACCGGGGAGCTGTTTTTT. Amino acids: CASGPGGLATGELFF.